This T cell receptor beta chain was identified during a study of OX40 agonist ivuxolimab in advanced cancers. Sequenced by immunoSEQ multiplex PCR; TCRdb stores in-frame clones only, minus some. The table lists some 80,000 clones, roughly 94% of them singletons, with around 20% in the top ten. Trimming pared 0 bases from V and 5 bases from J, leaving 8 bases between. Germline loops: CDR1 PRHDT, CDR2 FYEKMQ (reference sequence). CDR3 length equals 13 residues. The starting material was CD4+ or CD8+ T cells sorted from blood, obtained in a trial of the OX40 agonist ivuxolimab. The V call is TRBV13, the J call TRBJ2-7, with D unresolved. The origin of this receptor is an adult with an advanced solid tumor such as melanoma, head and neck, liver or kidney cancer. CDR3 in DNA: TGTGCCAGCAGCTTAGGCGCCCCCAACGAGCAGTACTTC. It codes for CASSLGAPNEQYF.